The 7 T cell receptor beta chains listed next were all sequenced from one sample in a study of tumor-infiltrating lymphocytes in primary liver carcinoma. Taking about 17-32 mg of unsorted bulk tissue, the authors co-extracted RNA and DNA. TCR beta cDNA came from around 500 ng total RNA, primed with a constant-region primer. Investigators got TCR beta libraries out of three nested multiplex PCR rounds, done with slightly modified ARM-PCR. Forward primers for TRBV1-TRBV30 and a C-beta reverse primer served the first two PCR rounds, at approximately 10 cycles each. TCRdb ran MiXCR on the multiplex PCR reads and lists one entry per CDR3 protein. The sample includes approximately 80,000 distinct CDR3 sequences, 69% seen only once; the top ten take less than 30%. What was sequenced was tumor-adjacent normal liver tissue. All receptors come from a man aged 40-55 years with primary liver carcinoma and hepatitis B virus infection.

This chain links TRBV7-9 with TRBJ2-1; tentative D call: TRBD1 (5 bases). This CDR3 has 15 residues. The germline V gene has CDR1 SEHNR and CDR2 FQNEAQ (reference sequence). The CDR3, as DNA: TGTACCATCAGTGACAGTTTATCCGAAAACAATGAGCAGTTCTTC. Residues: CTISDSLSENNEQFF.

The chain has TRBV6-5 and TRBJ2-7; TRBD2 agrees at 9 bases. CDR3 size: 17 residues. Germline lookup yields CDR1 MNHEY and CDR2 SVGAGI. The V and J ends lost 4 bases and 4 bases, in that order; junction bases with no gene match: 14. DNA for the CDR3: TGTGCCAGCAGTTCCAGTCTAGCGGGAAAAGGAGGTTACGAGCAGTACTTC. Translation: CASSSSLAGKGGYEQYF.

This sequence joins TRBV6-5 and TRBJ2-3; 11 positions match TRBD2. The J segment lost 3 bases and the V segment lost 10 bases, leaving 9 bases of the junction unmatched. Per germline, CDR1 MNHEY and CDR2 SVGAGI. This CDR3 is built from 15 residues. DNA for the CDR3: TGTGCCAACAGCCCACGACTAGCGGGAACAGATACGCAGTATTTT. Translation: CANSPRLAGTDTQYF.

A word on this clonotype: It may be a read error: a sequence one base away is much more abundant. The CDR3 loop reads CAWSHSGNNEQFF. DNA for the CDR3: TGTGCCTGGAGTCACAGCGGGAACAATGAGCAGTTCTTC. The chain joins TRBV30 to TRBJ2-1; TRBD2 matches at 7 bases. CDR1 is GTSNPN, CDR2 SVGIG, per germline (reference sequence). J lost 5 bases, V lost 2 bases, and 3 bases had no gene match. There are 13 residues in the CDR3.

Concerning this clonotype: A much larger clone is a single base away; this may be a read error. This chain joins TRBV5-1 and TRBJ2-5; D might be TRBD2 (6 bases). The germline CDR1 and CDR2 sequences are SGHRS and YFSETQ. This CDR3 has 15 residues. The CDR3, as DNA: TGCGCCAGCAGCCTTAGCGGAAAGAGCCAAGGGACCCAGTACTTC. It is translated as CASSLSGKSQGTQYF.

CDR3 region: CASSFEMQVETQYF. The CDR3 DNA sequence: TGTGCCAGCAGCTTCGAAATGCAGGTAGAGACCCAGTACTTC. V and J are TRBV7-9 and TRBJ2-5; D gene unclear. The V end was cut by 3 bases, the J end by 4 bases, with 12 bases between. Per germline, CDR1 SEHNR and CDR2 FQNEAQ (reference sequence). This CDR3 is 14 amino acids long.

As for this clonotype: A much larger clonotype is one base distant, so this may be a read error. The rearrangement uses TRBV29-1 and TRBJ2-7; D not resolved. V lost 6 bases to trimming and J lost 0 bases, with 12 bases between them. Germline V CDR1 and CDR2: SQVTM, ANQGSEA. CDR3 length: 13 residues. The CDR3 nucleotides are TGCAGCGTAGGTGGCCGGCCCTCCTACGAGCAGTACTTC. Amino acid sequence: CSVGGRPSYEQYF.